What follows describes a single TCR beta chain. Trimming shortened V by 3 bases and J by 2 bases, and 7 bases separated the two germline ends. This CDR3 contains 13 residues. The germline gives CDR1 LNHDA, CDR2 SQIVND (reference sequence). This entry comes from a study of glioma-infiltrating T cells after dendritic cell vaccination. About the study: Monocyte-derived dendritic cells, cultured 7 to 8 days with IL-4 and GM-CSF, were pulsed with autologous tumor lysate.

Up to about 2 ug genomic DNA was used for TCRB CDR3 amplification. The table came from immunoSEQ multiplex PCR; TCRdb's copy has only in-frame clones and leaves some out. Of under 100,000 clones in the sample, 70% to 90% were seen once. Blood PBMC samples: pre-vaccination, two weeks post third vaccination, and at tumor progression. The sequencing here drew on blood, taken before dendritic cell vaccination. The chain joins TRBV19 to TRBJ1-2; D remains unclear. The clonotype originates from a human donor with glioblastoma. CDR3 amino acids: CASSINENYGYTF. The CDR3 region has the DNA TGTGCCAGTAGTATTAACGAGAACTATGGCTACACCTTC.